This T cell receptor (beta chain) is from a study of control samples from healthy donors and cancer patients. The germline V and J ends were trimmed by 6 bases and 3 bases, with 11 bases remaining between them. The CDR3 covers 13 residues. Germline V gene data show CDR1 as WNHNN and CDR2 as SYGVQD (reference sequence). This clone has only a few counts. Some clones are missing from TCRdb's copy, which holds only in-frame ones; the method was immunoSEQ multiplex PCR. The repertoire holds 100,000 to 150,000 clones, with roughly 86% as singletons. This chain connects TRBV10-1 to TRBJ1-2; D not certain. The sample comprised PBMCs. The TCR comes from a man aged 50 to 59 with head and neck cancer. CDR3 nucleotide sequence: TGCGCCAGCAGCCGCGACACGGACTATGGCTACACCTTC. Translated: CASSRDTDYGYTF.